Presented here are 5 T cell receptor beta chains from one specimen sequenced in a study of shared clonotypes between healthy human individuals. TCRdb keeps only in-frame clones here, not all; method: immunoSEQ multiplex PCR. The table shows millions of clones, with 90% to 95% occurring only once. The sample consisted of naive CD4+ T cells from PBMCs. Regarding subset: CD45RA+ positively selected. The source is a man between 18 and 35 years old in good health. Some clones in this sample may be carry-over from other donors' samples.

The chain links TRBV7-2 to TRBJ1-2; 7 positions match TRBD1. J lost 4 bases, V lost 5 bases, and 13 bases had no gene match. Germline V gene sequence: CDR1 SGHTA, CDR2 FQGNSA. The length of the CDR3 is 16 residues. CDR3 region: CASSPSRQGLVYGYTF. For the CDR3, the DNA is TGTGCCAGCAGCCCGAGCCGACAGGGACTTGTCTATGGCTACACCTTC.

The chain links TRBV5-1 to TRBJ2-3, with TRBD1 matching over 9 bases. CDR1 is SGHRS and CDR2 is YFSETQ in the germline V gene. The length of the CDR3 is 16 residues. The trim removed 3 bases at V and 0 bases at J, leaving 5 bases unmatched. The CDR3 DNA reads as TGCGCCAGCAGCTGGACCGGGACAGGGAGCACAGATACGCAGTATTTT. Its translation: CASSWTGTGSTDTQYF.

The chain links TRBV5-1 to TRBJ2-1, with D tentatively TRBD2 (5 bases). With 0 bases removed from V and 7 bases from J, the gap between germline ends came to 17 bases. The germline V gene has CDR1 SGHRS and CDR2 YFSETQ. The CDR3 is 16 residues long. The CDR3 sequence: CASSLAGSGVINEQFF. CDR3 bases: TGCGCCAGCAGCTTGGCGGGAAGCGGAGTTATTAATGAGCAGTTCTTC.

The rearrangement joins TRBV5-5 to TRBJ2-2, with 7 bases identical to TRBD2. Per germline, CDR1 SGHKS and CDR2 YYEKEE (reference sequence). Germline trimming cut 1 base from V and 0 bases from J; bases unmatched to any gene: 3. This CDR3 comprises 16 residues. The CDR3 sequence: CASSLRGRANTGELFF. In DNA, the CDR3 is TGTGCCAGCAGCTTGCGAGGGAGGGCGAACACCGGGGAGCTGTTTTTT.

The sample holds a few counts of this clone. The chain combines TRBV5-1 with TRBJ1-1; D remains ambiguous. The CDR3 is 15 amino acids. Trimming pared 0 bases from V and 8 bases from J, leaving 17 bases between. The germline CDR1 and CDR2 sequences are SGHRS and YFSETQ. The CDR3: CASSLEGRTAEEAFF. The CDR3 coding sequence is TGCGCCAGCAGCTTGGAAGGCAGGACGGCTGAAGAAGCTTTCTTT.